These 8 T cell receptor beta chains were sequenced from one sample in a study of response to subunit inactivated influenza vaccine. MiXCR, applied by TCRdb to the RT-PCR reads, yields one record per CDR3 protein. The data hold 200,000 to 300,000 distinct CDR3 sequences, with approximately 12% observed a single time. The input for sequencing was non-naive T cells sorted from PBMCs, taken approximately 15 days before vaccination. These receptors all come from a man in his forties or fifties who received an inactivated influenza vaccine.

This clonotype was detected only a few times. CDR3 DNA: TGTGCCAGCAGAGGCGGGACTAGCGGGAGGAGCTCCTACGAGCAGTACTTC. It encodes CASRGGTSGRSSYEQYF. The chain employs TRBV6-1 and TRBJ2-7; 15 nucleotides align to TRBD2. Germline assignment: CDR1 MNHNS and CDR2 SASEGT. The CDR3 extends over 17 amino acids. The V segment lost 6 bases and the J segment 0 bases; nucleotides outside the gene matches: 6.

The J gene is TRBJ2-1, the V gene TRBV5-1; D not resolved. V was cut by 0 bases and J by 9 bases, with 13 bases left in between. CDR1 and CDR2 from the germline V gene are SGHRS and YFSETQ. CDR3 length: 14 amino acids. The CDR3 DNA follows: TGCGCCAGCAGCTTGGGGGCCGCTTCGAGTGAGCAGTTCTTC. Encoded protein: CASSLGAASSEQFF.

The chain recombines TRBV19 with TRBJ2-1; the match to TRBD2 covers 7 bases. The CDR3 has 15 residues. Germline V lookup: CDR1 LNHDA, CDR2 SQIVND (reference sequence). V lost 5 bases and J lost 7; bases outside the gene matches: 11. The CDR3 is CASSAPGPGRNEQFF. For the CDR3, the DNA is TGTGCCAGTAGTGCACCGGGCCCCGGGAGGAATGAGCAGTTCTTC.

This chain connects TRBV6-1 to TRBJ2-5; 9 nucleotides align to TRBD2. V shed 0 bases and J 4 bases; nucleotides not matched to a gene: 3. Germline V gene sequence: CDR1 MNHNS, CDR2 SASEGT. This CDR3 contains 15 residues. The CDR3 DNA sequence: TGTGCCAGCAGTGAAGCTGAACTAGCGGGAGAGACCCAGTACTTC. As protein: CASSEAELAGETQYF.

DNA of the CDR3: TGTGCCACCAGTGACCTCCGGGCCGCGCGGGAGACCCAGTACTTC. This gives the protein CATSDLRAARETQYF. V gene TRBV24-1 combines with J gene TRBJ2-5; no clear D. CDR1 and CDR2 (germline): KGHDR, SFDVKD. The CDR3 has 15 amino acids. Trimming took off 4 bases at V and 5 bases at J, with 16 bases between the two ends.

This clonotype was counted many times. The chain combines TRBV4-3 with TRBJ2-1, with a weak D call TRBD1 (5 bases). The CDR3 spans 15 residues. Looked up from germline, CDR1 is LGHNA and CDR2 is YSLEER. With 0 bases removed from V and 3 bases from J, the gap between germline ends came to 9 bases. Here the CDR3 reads CASSQEQAYYNEQFF. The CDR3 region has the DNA TGCGCCAGCAGCCAAGAACAGGCTTACTACAATGAGCAGTTCTTC.

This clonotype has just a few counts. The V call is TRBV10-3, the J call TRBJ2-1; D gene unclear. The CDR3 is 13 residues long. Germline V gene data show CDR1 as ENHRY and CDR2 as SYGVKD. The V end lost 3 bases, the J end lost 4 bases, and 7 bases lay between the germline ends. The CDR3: CAISDVAYNEQFF. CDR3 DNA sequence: TGTGCCATCAGTGATGTAGCTTACAATGAGCAGTTCTTC.

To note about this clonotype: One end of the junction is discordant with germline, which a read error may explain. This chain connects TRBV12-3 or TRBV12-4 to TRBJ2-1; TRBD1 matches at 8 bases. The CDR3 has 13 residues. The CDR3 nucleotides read TGTGCCAACAGTACCGGGACAGGTAATGAGCAGTTCTTC. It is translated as CANSTGTGNEQFF.